Sequencing of this T cell receptor (beta chain) was carried out in a study of blood T cell repertoires in COVID-19 (TCRdb year 2020). Context from the whole study: Samples from collaborators originated in the United States, Italy and Spain and spanned both the acute and convalescent phases of COVID-19. Deeply sampled blood TCRbeta repertoires from subjects exposed to, actively infected with, or recovered from COVID-19 were included in the dataset. A freely available public database, intended as a resource for researchers studying the immune response to SARS-CoV-2, is where the repertoires were released. Where available, HLA class I and class II types were taken from metadata supplied by the sample provider and were not determined by assay-based typing. The samples were drawn from two sources: the first 160 participants of the ongoing ImmuneRACE study, and 1,200 or so subjects contributed by 6 global collaborators. A de-identified subject ID, COVID-19 status, age in years and sex were almost always included in the sample metadata. The material from the prospective study consisted of cDNA or gDNA derived from T cells, B-cell-depleted T cells, or PBMCs.

The investigation overall reported the following: Clinical and demographic metadata were provided uncurated, with the amount varying by source and participant.

TCRbeta CDR3 regions were amplified from genomic DNA using the immunoSEQ Assay, a bias-controlled multiplex PCR. The paper's processing steps were these. The number of nucleated cells in each sample was estimated by amplification of reference gene primers within the assay. To quantify the absolute abundance of each unique TCRbeta CDR3 rearrangement, sequence reads were collapsed and filtered. Productive Simpson clonality was computed per sample as the square root of Simpson's diversity index over productive rearrangements. TCRdb took this table from immuneACCESS and kept in-frame rearrangements with V and J called. Such tables lack part of the clones; where checked against another copy, unresolved V genes explain under half of the gap, and the rest is unexplained. V and J calls plus clone size are reproduced from that table; the DNA served to infer D and trimming. For this sample the table gives some 140,000 clones, of which about 80% were detected only once. The top ten hold around 3% of the sample.

Whole blood was collected in K2EDTA tubes by collaborating institutions according to the institutions' own protocols. For TCRbeta analysis, collaborators shipped samples in one of three forms: frozen whole blood, isolated PBMCs, or DNA extracted from either of those sample types. The table lists this clone with a count of one. Its antigen is currently not known. Base qualities are missing; no much larger clone stands one base away. The clonotype was recovered from a woman aged 80 or over with acute or convalescent COVID-19. The source material was peripheral blood.

The sequenced DNA is TGTGCCAGCAGCGATCAGGGACAGTTTAATGAAAAACTGTTTTTT. The translation is CASSDQGQFNEKLFF. The chain uses TRBV7-2 and TRBJ1-4, with 7 bases matching TRBD1. For this chain, trimming is 5 bases at the V end and 4 bases at the J end, and the number of junction bases without a gene match is 7. Including cysteine and phenylalanine, the CDR3 has 15 amino acids. CDR3 DNA is the only sequence kept; it has 45 bases, read in frame from the first base. CDR1 and CDR2 (SGHTA, FQGNSA) derive from the germline V gene.